Listed here are 18 T cell receptor beta chains from one sample, sequenced in a study of blood T cells in healthy people across ages. For the second PCR, which ran for roughly 6 to 12 cycles, a sample-barcoded 5' primer and a J-beta primer mix were used. TCRdb reanalysed the 5' RACE reads using MiXCR and keeps one entry per CDR3 protein. The table lists over 1,500,000 distinct CDR3 sequences, roughly 49% of them singletons. The sequenced material came from blood. Receptor source: a woman aged 40 to 49 in good health.

V is TRBV12-5 and J is TRBJ2-7; a possible D gene is TRBD1 (5 bases). Trimming cost V 9 bases and J 5 bases, with 8 bases left between them. Germline V gene data show CDR1 as LGHNT and CDR2 as FRNRAP. This CDR3 is built from 10 residues. CDR3 residues: CARGQNEQYF. CDR3 nucleotide sequence: TGTGCTAGAGGACAAAACGAGCAGTACTTC. The full variable domain, its missing parts supplied by reference TRBV12-5 and TRBJ2-7, is DARVTQTPRHKVTEMGQEVTMRCQPILGHNTVFWYRQTMMQGLELLAYFRNRAPLDDSGMPKDRFSAEMPDATLATLKIQPSEPRDSAVYFCARGQNEQYFGPGTRLTVT.

J is TRBJ2-3 and V is TRBV5-1; D is perhaps TRBD1 or TRBD2 (5 bases each). The germline CDR1 and CDR2 sequences are SGHRS and YFSETQ. CDR3 length: 17 residues. The V end was cut by 6 bases, the J end by 2 bases, with 22 bases between. The DNA of the CDR3 is TGCGCCAGCACCACCCCCTCAGGGTGGGGGTACACAGATACGCAGTATTTT. Protein product: CASTTPSGWGYTDTQYF.

V gene TRBV7-2 combines with J gene TRBJ1-2, with 7 bases aligning to TRBD1. This CDR3 spans 15 amino acids. The junction had 8 bases not matched to a gene; V was cut back by 1 base and J by 6 bases. Germline V gene lookup returns CDR1 SGHTA and CDR2 FQGNSA. CDR3 DNA sequence: TGTGCCAGCAGCTTAGAAATCCCAGGGGGACATGGCTACACCTTC. Residues: CASSLEIPGGHGYTF.

The V and J genes are TRBV5-1 and TRBJ1-1; 8 nucleotides line up with TRBD1. Germline V gene lookup returns CDR1 SGHRS and CDR2 YFSETQ. The CDR3 extends over 15 amino acids. Germline trimming cut 2 bases from V and 5 bases from J; bases unmatched to any gene: 8. CDR3: CASSFRGQGGTEAFF. For the CDR3, the DNA is TGCGCCAGCAGCTTCCGCGGACAGGGAGGAACTGAAGCTTTCTTT.

This chain uses TRBV27 with TRBJ2-6; D is possibly TRBD2 (6 bases). The CDR3 length is 20 residues. The V and J ends lost 5 bases and 1 base respectively, with 24 bases between them. Germline CDR1 MNHEY, CDR2 SMNVEV (reference sequence). The chain's CDR3 is CASSGVGGLAVMSGANVLTF. The CDR3 DNA sequence: TGTGCCAGCAGTGGAGTGGGGGGACTTGCCGTGATGTCTGGGGCCAACGTCCTGACTTTC.

The chain employs TRBV7-9 and TRBJ2-1; D unresolved. There are 12 residues in the CDR3. The germline gives CDR1 SEHNR, CDR2 FQNEAQ (reference sequence). V was trimmed by 3 bases and J by 8 bases, leaving 8 bases between them. The CDR3 bases are TGTGCCAGCAGCTTTAGGCCCGATGAGCAGTTCTTC. It yields the protein CASSFRPDEQFF. The full variable domain, in which reference TRBV7-9 and TRBJ2-1 provide the parts outside the CDR3, is DTGVSQNPRHKITKRGQNVTFRCDPISEHNRLYWYRQTLGQGPEFLTYFQNEAQLEKSRLLSDRFSAERPKGSFSTLEIQRTEQGDSAMYLCASSFRPDEQFFGPGTRLTVL.

The rearrangement joins TRBV5-6 to TRBJ2-6; 7 bases match TRBD1. Germline V gene lookup returns CDR1 SGHDT and CDR2 YYEEEE. The ends lost 4 bases at V and 4 bases at J; junction bases unmatched: 11. The CDR3 has 17 residues. In DNA, the CDR3 is TGTGCCAGCAGCAAAAACAGGGGCCTCAGAGGGGCCAACGTCCTGACTTTC. This sequence encodes CASSKNRGLRGANVLTF.

V gene TRBV5-1 combines with J gene TRBJ1-5; D uncertain. The CDR3 has 13 residues. Per germline, CDR1 SGHRS and CDR2 YFSETQ. With 5 bases removed from V and 4 bases from J, the gap between germline ends came to 10 bases. The CDR3 nucleotides read TGCGCCAGCAGATCCGACGCAAATCAGCCCCAGCATTTT. Its translation: CASRSDANQPQHF.

The chain couples TRBV4-1 to TRBJ2-4, with TRBD1 matching 7 bases. Germline V lookup: CDR1 MGHRA, CDR2 YSYEKL. This CDR3 comprises 13 residues. V lost 1 base to trimming and J lost 15 bases; unmatched junction nucleotides: 9. The CDR3 spells CASSQGQDRATYF. The CDR3 DNA sequence: TGCGCCAGCAGCCAAGGACAAGACAGGGCAACGTACTTC.

The V and J genes are TRBV15 and TRBJ2-1; a possible D gene is TRBD1 (6 bases). Between the trimmed V and J ends, which lost 1 base and 13 bases, there was a span of 17 bases. The CDR3 has 14 amino acids. CDR1 and CDR2 from the germline V gene are LNHNV and YYDKDF (reference sequence). CDR3 DNA sequence: TGTGCCACCAGCAGAGCCTGGGGGCAAGAGACCCAGTTCTTC. Translated, it gives CATSRAWGQETQFF.

CDR3: CASSLGSTTSTDTQYF. As DNA, the CDR3 is TGCGCCAGCAGCTTGGGTTCGACAACTAGCACAGATACGCAGTATTTT. The chain combines TRBV5-1 with TRBJ2-3, with no clear D. There are 16 residues in the CDR3. From germline, CDR1 is SGHRS and CDR2 YFSETQ. With 0 bases removed from V and 0 bases from J, the gap between germline ends came to 11 bases.

The chain's CDR3 is CASSLALGASVNYEQYF. The CDR3 coding sequence is TGTGCCAGCAGCTTAGCGCTCGGCGCCTCAGTCAACTACGAGCAGTACTTC. The chain uses TRBV7-2 and TRBJ2-7; D uncertain. Trimming cost V 0 bases and J 3 bases, with 18 bases left between them. Germline V CDR1 and CDR2: SGHTA, FQGNSA. This CDR3 is 17 amino acids long.

The chain employs TRBV6-5 and TRBJ1-2, with TRBD1 matching 12 bases. This CDR3 comprises 16 residues. Looked up from germline, CDR1 is MNHEY and CDR2 is SVGAGI. The J segment lost 5 bases and the V segment lost 6 bases, leaving 10 bases of the junction unmatched. The CDR3 protein is CASRSRDRGRGYGYTF. CDR3 sequence (DNA): TGTGCCAGCAGAAGCCGGGACAGGGGGCGAGGGTATGGCTACACCTTC.

The genes are TRBV28 and TRBJ2-7; D is ambiguous. The CDR3 totals 14 residues. The germline V gene has CDR1 MDHEN and CDR2 SYDVKM. Deletions cut 5 bases from V and 4 bases from J, with 15 bases between. CDR3 loop: CASSPPGREYEQYF. In DNA, the CDR3 is TGTGCCAGCAGTCCTCCCGGCCGCGAATACGAGCAGTACTTC.

This clonotype showed up just a few times. This chain uses TRBV6-1 with TRBJ2-5, with no clear D. Germline CDR1 reads MNHNS; CDR2 reads SASEGT. The CDR3 is 12 amino acids. V was pared by 0 bases and J by 11 bases, with 10 bases between. DNA of the CDR3: TGTGCCAGCAGTGAAGCGCCGGAATTGCAGTACTTC. It yields the protein CASSEAPELQYF.

This clonotype was observed a few times. The chain combines TRBV20-1 with TRBJ2-5; 9 positions match TRBD2. Trimming took 0 bases from V and 2 from J; bases not matched to a gene: 10. Germline CDR1 is DFQATT and CDR2 is SNEGSKA (reference sequence). This CDR3 has 17 residues. The CDR3 region is CSARDLKTSGPQETQYF. The CDR3 nucleotides read TGCAGTGCTAGAGATCTAAAGACTAGCGGACCACAAGAGACCCAGTACTTC.

The CDR3 protein is CASSLRQHTDTQYF. The CDR3 DNA follows: TGTGCCAGCAGCTTGAGGCAGCACACAGATACGCAGTATTTT. The chain uses TRBV5-8 and TRBJ2-3; D gene ambiguous. The V end was cut by 1 base, the J end by 2 bases, with 8 bases between. Germline CDR1 is SGHTS and CDR2 is YDEGEE. CDR3 length equals 14 residues.

This clonotype came up a few times. The V gene is TRBV7-9, the J gene TRBJ2-7; D gene uncertain. The J call could be wrong; TRBJ2-5 is a better fit for the DNA end. The germline gives CDR1 SEHNR, CDR2 FQNEAQ (reference sequence). This CDR3 is 13 amino acids long. CDR3 DNA: TGTGCCAGCAGCTTAGCGCGCCCCGAGACCCAGTACTTC. It specifies CASSLARPETQYF.